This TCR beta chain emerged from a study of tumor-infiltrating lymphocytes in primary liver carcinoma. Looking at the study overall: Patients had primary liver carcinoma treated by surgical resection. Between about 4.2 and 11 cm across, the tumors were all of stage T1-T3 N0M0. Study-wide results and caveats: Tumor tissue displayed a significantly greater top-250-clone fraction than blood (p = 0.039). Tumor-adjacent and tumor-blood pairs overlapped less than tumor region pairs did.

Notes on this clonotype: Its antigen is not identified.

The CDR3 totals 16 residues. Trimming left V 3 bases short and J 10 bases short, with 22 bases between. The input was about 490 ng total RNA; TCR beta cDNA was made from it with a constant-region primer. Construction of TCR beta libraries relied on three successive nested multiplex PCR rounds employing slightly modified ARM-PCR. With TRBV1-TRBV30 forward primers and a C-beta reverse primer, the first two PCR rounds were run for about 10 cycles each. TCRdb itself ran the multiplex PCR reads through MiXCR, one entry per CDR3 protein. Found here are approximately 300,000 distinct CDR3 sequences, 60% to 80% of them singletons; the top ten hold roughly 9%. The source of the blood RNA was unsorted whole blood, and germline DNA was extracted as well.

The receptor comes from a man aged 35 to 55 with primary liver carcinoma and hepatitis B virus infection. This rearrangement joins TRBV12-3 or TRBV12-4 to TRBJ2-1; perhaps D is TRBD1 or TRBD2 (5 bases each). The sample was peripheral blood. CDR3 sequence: CASSFPRGAVEGEQFF. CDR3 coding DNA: TGTGCCAGCAGTTTCCCCCGAGGGGCGGTAGAGGGCGAGCAGTTCTTC.